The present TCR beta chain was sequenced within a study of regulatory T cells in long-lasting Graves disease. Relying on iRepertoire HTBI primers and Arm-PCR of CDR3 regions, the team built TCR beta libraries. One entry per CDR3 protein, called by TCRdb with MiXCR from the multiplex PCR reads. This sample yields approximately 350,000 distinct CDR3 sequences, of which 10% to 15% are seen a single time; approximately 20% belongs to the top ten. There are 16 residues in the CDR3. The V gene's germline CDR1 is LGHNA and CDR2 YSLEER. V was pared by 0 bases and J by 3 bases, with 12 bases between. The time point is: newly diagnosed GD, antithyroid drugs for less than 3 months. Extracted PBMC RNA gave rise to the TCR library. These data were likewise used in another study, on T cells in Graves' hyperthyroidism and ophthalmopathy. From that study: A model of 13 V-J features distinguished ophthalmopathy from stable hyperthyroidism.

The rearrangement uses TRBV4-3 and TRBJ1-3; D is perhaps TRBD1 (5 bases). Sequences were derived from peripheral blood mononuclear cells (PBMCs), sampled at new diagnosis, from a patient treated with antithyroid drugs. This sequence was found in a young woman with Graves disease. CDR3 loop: CASSQEVGLGGNTIYF. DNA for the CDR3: TGCGCCAGCAGCCAAGAAGTGGGGCTAGGTGGAAACACCATATATTTT.